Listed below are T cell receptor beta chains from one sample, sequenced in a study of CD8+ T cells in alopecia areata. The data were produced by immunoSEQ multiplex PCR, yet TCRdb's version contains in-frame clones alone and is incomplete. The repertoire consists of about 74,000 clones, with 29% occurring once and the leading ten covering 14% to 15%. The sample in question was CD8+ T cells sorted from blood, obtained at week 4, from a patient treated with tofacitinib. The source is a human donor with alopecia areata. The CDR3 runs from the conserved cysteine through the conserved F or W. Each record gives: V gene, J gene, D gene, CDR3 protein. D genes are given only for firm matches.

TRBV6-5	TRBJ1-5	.	CASSYGSNQPQHF
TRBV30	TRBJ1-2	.	CAQLSDTSLTGYTF
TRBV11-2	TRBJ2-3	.	CASSLNNLAAFTDTQYF
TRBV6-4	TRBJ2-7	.	CASSEWEVPYEQYF
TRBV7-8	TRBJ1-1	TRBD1	CASTPGGGPNTEAFF
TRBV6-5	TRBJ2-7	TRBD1	CASSYSFLQGVAEQYF
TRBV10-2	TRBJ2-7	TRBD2	CASSGTSEGYEQYF
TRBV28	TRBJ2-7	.	CASSANGDEQYF
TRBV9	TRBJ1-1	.	CASSVGTRPAEAFF
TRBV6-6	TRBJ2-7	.	CASVGWGAESSYEQYF
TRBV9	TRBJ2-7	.	CASSVTDSYEQYF
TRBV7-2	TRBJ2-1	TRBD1	CASSSDRGGLFGEQFF
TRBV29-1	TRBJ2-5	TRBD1	CSVLPRDRKETQYF
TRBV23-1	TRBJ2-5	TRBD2	CASRTGTTTETQYF
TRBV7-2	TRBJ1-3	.	CASSLVSRDSGNTIYF
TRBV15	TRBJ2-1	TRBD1	CATSETGGNEQFF
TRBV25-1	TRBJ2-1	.	CASSVGGQQFF
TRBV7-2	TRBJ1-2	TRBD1	CASTFQGGFEANYGYTF
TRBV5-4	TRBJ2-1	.	CASSLGVPASHNEQFF
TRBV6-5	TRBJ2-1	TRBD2	CASSYSGSYNEQFF
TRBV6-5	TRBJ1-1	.	CASSYEDIYTEAFF
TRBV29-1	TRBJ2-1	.	CSGSGPLGHEQFF
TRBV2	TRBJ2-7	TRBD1	CASLPGQQYEQYF
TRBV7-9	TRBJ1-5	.	CASSSGGREGNQPQHF
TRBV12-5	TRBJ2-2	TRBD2	CASGLVGSGRVSSGELFF
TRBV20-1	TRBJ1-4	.	CSASGGEKLFF
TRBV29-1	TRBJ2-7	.	CSVEDPGNSYEQYF
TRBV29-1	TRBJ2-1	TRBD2	CSVEGLAGPNEQFF
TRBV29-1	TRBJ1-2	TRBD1	CSVAGDSAYYTF
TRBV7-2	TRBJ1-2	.	CASSPLGYYGYTF
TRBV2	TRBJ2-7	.	CASSAPPGTPALEQYF
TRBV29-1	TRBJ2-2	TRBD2	CSVGGLAGVGTGELFF
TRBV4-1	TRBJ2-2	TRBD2	CASSQLAAGGRDQPGELFF
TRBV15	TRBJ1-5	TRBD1	CATSSGQGVQPQHF
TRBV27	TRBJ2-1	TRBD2	CASRGTSGRAPFF
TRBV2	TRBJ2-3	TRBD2	CASTGGAGAGDTQYF
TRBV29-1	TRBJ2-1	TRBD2	CSVRTSGSYEQFF
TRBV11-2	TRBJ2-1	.	CASSPTDSYNEQFF
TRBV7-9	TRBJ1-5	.	CASNGNSNQPQHF
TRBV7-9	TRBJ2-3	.	CASSPPPDTQYF
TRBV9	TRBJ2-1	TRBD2	CASSPETSGYDNEQFF
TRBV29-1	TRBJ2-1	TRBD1	CSVEDWTGHTYNEQFF
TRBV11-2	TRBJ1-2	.	CASSLDGNNYGYTF
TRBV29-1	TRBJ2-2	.	CSVEDPGRPNTGELFF
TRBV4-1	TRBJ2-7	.	CASSRTLGNEQYF
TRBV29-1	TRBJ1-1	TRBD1	CSVGQGAGYTEAFF
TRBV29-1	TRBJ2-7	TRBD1	CSVEVGTGAYEQYF
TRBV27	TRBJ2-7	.	CASGRTSSYEQYF
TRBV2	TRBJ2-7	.	CASSELEQYF
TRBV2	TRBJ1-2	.	CASSSPQSGYTF
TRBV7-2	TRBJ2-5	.	CASSLRELVWETQYF
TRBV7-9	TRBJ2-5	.	CASENGEAKTQYF
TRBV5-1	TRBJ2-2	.	CASSLALGGELFF
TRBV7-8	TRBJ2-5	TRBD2	CASSPASGYQETQYF